Each of the 24 T cell receptor beta chains below was sequenced from the same sample in a study of CD8 T cells in Susac syndrome. After extraction with the RNeasy kit, roughly 0.45 to 1 ug of the RNA was reverse transcribed using random hexamers. TCRdb called the immunoSEQ multiplex PCR reads again in MiXCR, with one record for every CDR3 protein. The sample records some 130,000 distinct CDR3 sequences, approximately 95% being singletons. The sample consisted of CD8+ T cells from PBMCs. The receptor set was obtained from a human donor with Susac syndrome.

The gene calls are TRBV7-6 and TRBJ2-7, with D possibly TRBD2 on 6 matching bases. Germline V gives CDR1 SGHVS, CDR2 FNYEAQ. V lost 1 base and J 2 bases, leaving 9 bases between the germline ends. This CDR3 region has 14 residues. In DNA form, the CDR3 reads TGTGCCAGCAGCTTAGGCGGGGCCACCTACGAGCAGTACTTC. This gives the protein CASSLGGATYEQYF. The full variable domain, with the rest looked up from reference TRBV7-6 and TRBJ2-7, is GAGVSQSPRYKVTKRGQDVALRCDPISGHVSLYWYRQALGQGPEFLTYFNYEAQQDKSGLPNDRFSAERPEGSISTLTIQRTEQRDSAMYRCASSLGGATYEQYFGPGTRLTVT.

V and J are TRBV15 and TRBJ2-4; TRBD2 might be the D (7 bases). The CDR3 is 19 residues long. CDR1 LNHNV and CDR2 YYDKDF come from the germline V gene (reference sequence). Between the trimmed V and J ends, which lost 1 base and 0 bases, there was a span of 19 bases. CDR3 protein: CATSRVGREGVVAKNIQYF. The CDR3, as DNA: TGTGCCACCAGCAGAGTCGGCAGGGAGGGGGTGGTAGCCAAAAACATTCAGTACTTC.

V is TRBV9 and J is TRBJ2-3; a possible D gene is TRBD2 (5 bases). CDR3 length equals 15 residues. V was pared by 6 bases and J by 1 base, with 15 bases between. Per the germline V gene, CDR1 is SGDLS and CDR2 is YYNGEE. The CDR3 DNA follows: TGTGCCAGCACACCAGAGGGATTTCGCACAGATACGCAGTATTTT. This sequence encodes CASTPEGFRTDTQYF.

J is TRBJ2-7 and V is TRBV20-1, with D perhaps TRBD2 (5 bases). This CDR3 comprises 14 residues. CDR1 DFQATT and CDR2 SNEGSKA come from the germline V gene (reference sequence). V was cut by 1 base and J by 2 bases, with 12 bases left in between. CDR3 DNA sequence: TGCAGTGCTAGAGCAAGCGGAGCACCCTACGAGCAGTACTTC. Translated, it gives CSARASGAPYEQYF.

The chain has TRBV28 and TRBJ2-7; D not certain. Trimming left V 3 bases short and J 3 bases short, with 6 bases between. The CDR3 covers 12 residues. Germline loops: CDR1 MDHEN, CDR2 SYDVKM. CDR3 sequence reads: CASSLKVYEQYF. The CDR3 DNA reads TGTGCCAGCAGTTTGAAAGTCTACGAGCAGTACTTC. Full variable domain (missing parts from reference TRBV28 and TRBJ2-7): DVKVTQSSRYLVKRTGEKVFLECVQDMDHENMFWYRQDPGLGLRLIYFSYDVKMKEKGDIPEGYSVSREKKERFSLILESASTNQTSMYLCASSLKVYEQYFGPGTRLTVT.

The chain has TRBV6-5 and TRBJ2-1; TRBD2 aligns across 7 bases. The CDR3 loop spans 15 amino acids. The junction had 6 bases not matched to a gene; V was cut back by 7 bases and J by 0 bases. From germline, CDR1 is MNHEY and CDR2 SVGAGI. CDR3 nucleotide sequence: TGTGCCAGCATGGGGAGGACTAGCTCCTACAATGAGCAGTTCTTC. Amino acid sequence: CASMGRTSSYNEQFF.

The J gene is TRBJ1-2, the V gene TRBV7-9, with TRBD1 as a possible D gene (6 bases). V was pared by 4 bases and J by 14 bases, with 23 bases between. This CDR3 comprises 14 residues. The V gene's germline CDR1 is SEHNR and CDR2 FQNEAQ (reference sequence). For the CDR3, the DNA is TGTGCCAGCAGCTCTCCCGGGACACCTAATCGCCATACCTTC. Its protein is CASSSPGTPNRHTF.

This chain uses TRBV5-5 with TRBJ1-2, with 8 positions matching TRBD1. The J segment lost 7 bases and the V segment lost 2 bases, leaving 7 bases of the junction unmatched. Germline V CDR1 and CDR2: SGHKS, YYEKEE (reference sequence). The CDR3 contains 14 residues. CDR3 nucleotide sequence: TGTGCCAGCAGCTTTACAGGGGGGTCGAGTGGCTACACCTTC. Amino acids: CASSFTGGSSGYTF.

As concerns this clonotype: The junction departs from germline at one end; a sequencing error may be responsible. CDR3 in DNA: TGTGCCGGTAGCCAACTCCTACAGGGTCCACAGTACTTC. It codes for CAGSQLLQGPQYF. The J gene is TRBJ2-7, the V gene TRBV19, with TRBD1 as a possible D gene (6 bases). CDR1 and CDR2 (germline): LNHDA, SQIVND (reference sequence). There are 13 residues in the CDR3. The full variable domain, its missing parts supplied by reference TRBV19 and TRBJ2-7, is DGGITQSPKYLFRKEGQNVTLSCEQNLNHDAMYWYRQDPGQGLRLIYYSQIVNDFQKGDIAEGYSVSREKKESFPLTVTSAQKNPTAFYLCAGSQLLQGPQYFGPGTRLTVT.

J is TRBJ2-2 and V is TRBV5-1; 9 nucleotides align to TRBD1. The CDR3 is 16 residues long. V lost 4 bases to trimming and J lost 5 bases; unmatched junction nucleotides: 9. CDR1 is SGHRS, CDR2 YFSETQ, per germline. Written as DNA, the CDR3 is TGCGCCAGCAGCGAGGGACAGGGCCACGGGACCGGGGAGCTGTTTTTT. Its protein product is CASSEGQGHGTGELFF. Full variable domain (outside the CDR3, taken from reference TRBV5-1 and TRBJ2-2): KAGVTQTPRYLIKTRGQQVTLSCSPISGHRSVSWYQQTPGQGLQFLFEYFSETQRNKGNFPGRFSGRQFSNSRSEMNVSTLELGDSALYLCASSEGQGHGTGELFFGEGSRLTVL.

This chain connects TRBV27 to TRBJ2-1, with TRBD2 matching over 8 bases. From germline, CDR1 is MNHEY and CDR2 SMNVEV (reference sequence). J gave up 3 bases and V 7 bases, and 8 bases lay outside the gene matches. The CDR3 consists of 15 residues. The CDR3 nucleotides read TGTGCCAGCACCCCGGGACTAGGCATCTACAATGAGCAGTTCTTC. This gives the protein CASTPGLGIYNEQFF.

The CDR3 is CSVEQSNTGELFF. DNA for the CDR3: TGCAGCGTGGAACAGTCGAACACCGGGGAGCTGTTTTTT. The chain carries TRBV29-1 and TRBJ2-2; D unresolved. In germline, CDR1 is SQVTM, CDR2 ANQGSEA. V was clipped by 6 bases and J by 0 bases, with 8 bases between them. This CDR3 contains 13 residues.

This chain uses TRBV9 with TRBJ1-5, with 7 positions matching TRBD1. Germline loops: CDR1 SGDLS, CDR2 YYNGEE. This CDR3 has 15 amino acids. After removal of 2 bases from V and 5 bases from J, the junction contained 7 bases not matched to a gene. The CDR3 bases are TGTGCCAGCAGCGTCGAGGGGGCACGGGATCAGCCCCAGCATTTT. It is translated as CASSVEGARDQPQHF.

The genes are TRBV27 and TRBJ1-2; D is possibly TRBD1 (6 bases). Looked up from germline, CDR1 is MNHEY and CDR2 is SMNVEV (reference sequence). V was cut by 4 bases and J by 7 bases, with 13 bases left in between. The CDR3 loop spans 13 amino acids. CDR3 sequence reads: CASSSPGVLGYTF. The CDR3 DNA sequence: TGTGCCAGCAGTTCCCCAGGGGTACTTGGCTACACCTTC.

The J gene is TRBJ1-2, the V gene TRBV5-1; 8 bases are a match to TRBD1. The V segment lost 0 bases and the J segment 4 bases; nucleotides outside the gene matches: 8. CDR3 length equals 16 residues. Germline CDR1 and CDR2: SGHRS and YFSETQ. The CDR3 loop reads CASSLDLGTGSYGYTF. The CDR3 DNA sequence: TGCGCCAGCAGCTTGGACCTAGGGACAGGTAGCTATGGCTACACCTTC.

The chain joins TRBV7-2 to TRBJ2-7; tentatively, D is TRBD2 (6 bases). CDR1 is SGHTA, CDR2 FQGNSA, per germline. The CDR3 runs to 16 residues. V lost 0 bases and J lost 6, with 18 bases in between. CDR3: CASSLAVNSGLFEQYF. CDR3 in DNA: TGTGCCAGCAGCTTAGCCGTCAATAGCGGACTCTTCGAGCAGTACTTC.

This clonotype came up once. This sequence joins TRBV2 and TRBJ2-4, with D perhaps TRBD1 (5 bases). CDR1 and CDR2 (germline): SNHLY, FYNNEI. This CDR3 is 18 amino acids long. Trimming took off 5 bases at V and 3 bases at J, with 23 bases between the two ends. The CDR3 loop reads CASSPPPYRRWDKNIQYF. The CDR3, as DNA: TGTGCCAGCAGTCCGCCGCCTTACAGGCGGTGGGACAAAAACATTCAGTACTTC.

The J gene is TRBJ1-2, the V gene TRBV20-1; 7 bases map to TRBD1. The CDR3 covers 14 residues. The V gene end was trimmed by 0 bases and the J gene end by 3 bases; junction bases not matched to a gene: 4. Germline V gene data show CDR1 as DFQATT and CDR2 as SNEGSKA (reference sequence). CDR3 loop: CSAREGTVDYGYTF. DNA of the CDR3: TGCAGTGCTAGAGAGGGGACAGTAGACTATGGCTACACCTTC.

This clonotype was found a few times. This chain uses TRBV6-5 with TRBJ2-1; D may correspond to TRBD1 or TRBD2 (5 bases each). The CDR3 is 12 residues long. Trimming pared 2 bases from V and 8 bases from J, leaving 7 bases between. Germline V lookup: CDR1 MNHEY, CDR2 SVGAGI. Here the CDR3 reads CASSYGGDEQFF. CDR3 nucleotide sequence: TGTGCCAGCAGTTACGGGGGAGATGAGCAGTTCTTC.

The rearrangement links TRBV29-1 to TRBJ2-5; D not resolved. Between the trimmed V and J ends, which lost 8 bases and 2 bases, there was a span of 15 bases. Looked up from germline, CDR1 is SQVTM and CDR2 is ANQGSEA. The CDR3 contains 13 residues. For the CDR3, the DNA is TGCAGCTTAACCCGGGTCGGGCAAGAGACCCAGTACTTC. Amino acids: CSLTRVGQETQYF.

This clonotype was detected once. V is TRBV20-1 and J is TRBJ2-7; weak D call: TRBD1 (6 bases). The CDR3 covers 15 residues. Germline CDR1 is DFQATT and CDR2 is SNEGSKA (reference sequence). V shed 0 bases and J shed 4 bases, with 16 bases lying between them. CDR3 nucleotide sequence: TGCAGTGCTAGAGATCCCCTCCACCAGGGGTACGAGCAGTACTTC. It codes for CSARDPLHQGYEQYF.

A single count supports this clonotype. V and J are TRBV12-3 or TRBV12-4 and TRBJ2-1, with 10 bases identical to TRBD2. Trimming cost V 3 bases and J 7 bases; bases outside gene matches: 6. The CDR3 length is 15 residues. In DNA, the CDR3 is TGTGCCAGCAGTTTCCTAGCGGGAGAGGGAAATGAGCAGTTCTTC. Encoded protein: CASSFLAGEGNEQFF.

V usage is TRBV9 and J usage is TRBJ1-2; no clear D gene. The germline gives CDR1 SGDLS, CDR2 YYNGEE. The CDR3 has 16 amino acids. The V end was cut by 1 base, the J end by 3 bases, with 16 bases between. Written as DNA, the CDR3 is TGTGCCAGCAGCGTAACGAGAGGAGGCCCGGACTATGGCTACACCTTC. Translating gives CASSVTRGGPDYGYTF.

The V and J genes are TRBV28 and TRBJ2-7, with D perhaps matching TRBD1 (7 bases). Trimming removed 3 bases at V and 4 bases at J, with 19 bases between. Germline loops: CDR1 MDHEN, CDR2 SYDVKM. This CDR3 has 16 amino acids. CDR3 protein: CASSFMEGALGYEQYF. DNA of the CDR3: TGTGCCAGCAGTTTTATGGAGGGGGCACTTGGATACGAGCAGTACTTC.